These T cell receptor beta chains were read from a single sample in a study of cytomegalovirus exposure and HLA in healthy donors. The protocol was immunoSEQ multiplex PCR, while the TCRdb copy is restricted to in-frame clones and leaves out a portion. The sample lists 200,000 to 250,000 clones, more than 65% occurring once. The sequenced sample was PBMCs. Every receptor here comes from a man younger than 35 in good health and CMV-seronegative. The CDR3 runs from the conserved cysteine through the conserved F or W. D genes are given only for firm matches. The size of a clone is reported for some rows only, either as once, few or many, or as a class for expanded clones.

few	18	TRBJ2-3	TRBD2	TRBV28	TGTGCCAGCAGTTTCCCCGGACTAGCGGGAGGGCACACAGATACGCAGTATTTT	CASSFPGLAGGHTDTQYF
few	16	TRBJ2-1	TRBD1	TRBV30	TGTGCCTGGAGACTTGAGGGGACAGGGAGCTACAATGAGCAGTTCTTC	CAWRLEGTGSYNEQFF
once	15	TRBJ2-7	.	TRBV28	TGTGCCAGCAGTTTTGAGGATTCTCCCTCCTACGAGCAGTACTTC	CASSFEDSPSYEQYF
.	12	TRBJ1-5	TRBD1	TRBV28	TGTGCCAGCAGACAGGGGGGTCAGCCCCAGCATTTT	CASRQGGQPQHF
once	16	TRBJ2-3	.	TRBV19	TGTGCCAGTAGCCTCGCGGAGGGAATGTACACAGATACGCAGTATTTT	CASSLAEGMYTDTQYF
.	15	TRBJ1-2	.	TRBV6-1	TGTGCCAGCAGCCCCCCCCAGGGTTTAGGATATGGCTACACCTTC	CASSPPQGLGYGYTF
.	15	TRBJ2-6	.	TRBV5-1	TGCGCCAGCAGCTTTAGCCCCCGAGGCTTCAACGTCCTGACTTTC	CASSFSPRGFNVLTF
.	14	TRBJ2-7	.	TRBV19	TGTGCCAGTAGTATAGGCAGGGGCAGGTACGAGCAGTACTTC	CASSIGRGRYEQYF
.	13	TRBJ2-4	TRBD1	TRBV5-4	TGTGCCAGCAGCTTTTCAGGGGGAGACATTCAGTACTTC	CASSFSGGDIQYF
few	15	TRBJ2-3	TRBD2	TRBV6-1	TGTGCCAGCCACAAAAGGGCTAGCGGGAGGCAGACGCAGTATTTT	CASHKRASGRQTQYF
.	12	TRBJ1-2	TRBD1	TRBV5-1	TGCGCCAGCGTGGGAGACAGGGGAGGCTACACCTTC	CASVGDRGGYTF
.	14	TRBJ1-1	.	TRBV11-2	TGTGCCAGCAGCTTAGAGTGGGGCACCACTGAAGCTTTCTTT	CASSLEWGTTEAFF
once	14	TRBJ2-7	TRBD2	TRBV4-1	TGCGCCAGCAGCCCTGGGGGGAGGGACTACGAGCAGTACTTC	CASSPGGRDYEQYF
.	14	TRBJ1-3	.	TRBV18	TGTGCCAGCCTCGGACAGATCTCTGGAAACACCATATATTTT	CASLGQISGNTIYF
.	15	TRBJ1-1	TRBD1	TRBV15	TGTGCCACCAGCAGAGGACAGGGGCGTAACACTGAAGCTTTCTTT	CATSRGQGRNTEAFF
once	14	TRBJ2-7	.	TRBV10-3	TGTGCCATCAGTGTGGGCAGGTCTCCCTACGAGCAGTACTTC	CAISVGRSPYEQYF
.	19	TRBJ2-3	TRBD2	TRBV5-8	TGTGCCAGCAGCCCTCCTTTGGGGACTAGCGGAGCCACCACAGATACGCAGTATTTT	CASSPPLGTSGATTDTQYF